This record concerns one T cell receptor beta chain sequence. The target antigen is unknown. The germline V gene encodes CDR1 GTSNPN and CDR2 SVGIG (reference sequence). V shed 0 bases, J shed 3 bases, and the junction held 11 bases outside the gene matches. The CDR3 has 18 amino acids. The sample originates from a study of CD8+ T cells in alopecia areata. Whole-study context: Oral tofacitinib (5 to 10 mg twice daily) was administered to treated patients.

Whole-study results and caveats: Researchers reported that TCR sharing among patients proved less clear than in mice, possibly HLA-linked. Normal scalp showed lower clonality than lesional scalp, especially alopecia totalis/universalis.

Isolated RNA was reverse transcribed into cDNA used as the sequencing template. Some clones are missing from TCRdb's copy, which holds only in-frame ones; the method was immunoSEQ multiplex PCR. The sample consists of 90,000 to 100,000 clones, around 45% of them appearing once. The researchers isolated CD4+ and CD8+ T cells from PBMCs by sorting. The sequenced sample was CD4+ T cells sorted from blood. This receptor was identified in a human donor with alopecia areata. The rearrangement joins TRBV30 to TRBJ2-3, with TRBD2 matching 11 bases. The CDR3 nucleotides are TGTGCCTGGAGTGTAGTCCCGCTAGCGGGGGGTCGGACAGATACGCAGTATTTT. Protein sequence: CAWSVVPLAGGRTDTQYF.